Below, one TCR beta chain is given with its context. Its target is unknown. This record comes from a study of CD8 T cells in ankylosing spondylitis. Whole-study results and caveats: Those disease-linked clones were CD8+; they were also relatively rare in peripheral blood. Reported data indicate significant enrichment of disease-linked clones within matched ankylosing spondylitis synovial fluid. Typical of ankylosing spondylitis blood, it appeared, was a TCR beta motif of several highly homologous variants. Earlier authors reported some of these motif variants in reactive arthritis synovial fluid and blood.

Germline CDR1 is MNHNS and CDR2 is SASEGT. This CDR3 comprises 14 residues. V was cut by 3 bases and J by 4 bases, with 13 bases left in between. Quantitative 5'-RACE with molecular barcodes generated TCR beta libraries. TCRdb re-derived calls from the 5' RACE reads in MiXCR, one entry per CDR3 protein. The sample carries about 800,000 distinct CDR3 sequences, roughly 10% recorded once. The chain combines TRBV6-1 with TRBJ2-7; D not certain. Input material: blood, either unsorted or a sorted T cell fraction (not recorded which). This clonotype originated in a male donor with ankylosing spondylitis. The CDR3 DNA reads TGTGCCAGCAGTGACCCGTACCCTTATTACGAGCAGTACTTC. This codes for CASSDPYPYYEQYF.